This T cell receptor beta chain was sequenced during a study of regulatory T cells in long-lasting Graves disease. Broader study findings: Persistent Graves' cases showed lower TCR diversity than newly diagnosed cases. TRBV28, TRBJ1-2 and TRBJ2-5 were favored in persistent disease.

Researchers made TCR beta libraries by using iRepertoire HTBI primers and running Arm-PCR on CDR3 regions. Each CDR3 protein gets one entry after TCRdb re-called the multiplex PCR reads with MiXCR. The sample holds 650,000 to 850,000 distinct CDR3 sequences, 30% seen once. Time point here: persistent/refractory GD, antithyroid drugs over 5 years with positive TRAb. Scientists built the TCR library using RNA that was extracted from PBMCs. The germline gives CDR1 SNHLY, CDR2 FYNNEI. The CDR3 runs 17 residues. With V trimmed by 6 bases and J by 7 bases, 17 bases remained unmatched. Notes on this clonotype: Its antigen remains unknown.

The chain joins TRBV2 to TRBJ2-2; 7 positions agree with TRBD2. The specimen comprised peripheral blood mononuclear cells (PBMCs), sampled when the disease was refractory, from a patient treated with antithyroid drugs. This sequence was found in a female donor with Graves disease. CDR3 loop: CASSANPRTRYNGELFF. For the CDR3, the DNA is TGTGCCAGCAGCGCCAACCCCAGGACTAGATATAACGGGGAGCTGTTTTTT.